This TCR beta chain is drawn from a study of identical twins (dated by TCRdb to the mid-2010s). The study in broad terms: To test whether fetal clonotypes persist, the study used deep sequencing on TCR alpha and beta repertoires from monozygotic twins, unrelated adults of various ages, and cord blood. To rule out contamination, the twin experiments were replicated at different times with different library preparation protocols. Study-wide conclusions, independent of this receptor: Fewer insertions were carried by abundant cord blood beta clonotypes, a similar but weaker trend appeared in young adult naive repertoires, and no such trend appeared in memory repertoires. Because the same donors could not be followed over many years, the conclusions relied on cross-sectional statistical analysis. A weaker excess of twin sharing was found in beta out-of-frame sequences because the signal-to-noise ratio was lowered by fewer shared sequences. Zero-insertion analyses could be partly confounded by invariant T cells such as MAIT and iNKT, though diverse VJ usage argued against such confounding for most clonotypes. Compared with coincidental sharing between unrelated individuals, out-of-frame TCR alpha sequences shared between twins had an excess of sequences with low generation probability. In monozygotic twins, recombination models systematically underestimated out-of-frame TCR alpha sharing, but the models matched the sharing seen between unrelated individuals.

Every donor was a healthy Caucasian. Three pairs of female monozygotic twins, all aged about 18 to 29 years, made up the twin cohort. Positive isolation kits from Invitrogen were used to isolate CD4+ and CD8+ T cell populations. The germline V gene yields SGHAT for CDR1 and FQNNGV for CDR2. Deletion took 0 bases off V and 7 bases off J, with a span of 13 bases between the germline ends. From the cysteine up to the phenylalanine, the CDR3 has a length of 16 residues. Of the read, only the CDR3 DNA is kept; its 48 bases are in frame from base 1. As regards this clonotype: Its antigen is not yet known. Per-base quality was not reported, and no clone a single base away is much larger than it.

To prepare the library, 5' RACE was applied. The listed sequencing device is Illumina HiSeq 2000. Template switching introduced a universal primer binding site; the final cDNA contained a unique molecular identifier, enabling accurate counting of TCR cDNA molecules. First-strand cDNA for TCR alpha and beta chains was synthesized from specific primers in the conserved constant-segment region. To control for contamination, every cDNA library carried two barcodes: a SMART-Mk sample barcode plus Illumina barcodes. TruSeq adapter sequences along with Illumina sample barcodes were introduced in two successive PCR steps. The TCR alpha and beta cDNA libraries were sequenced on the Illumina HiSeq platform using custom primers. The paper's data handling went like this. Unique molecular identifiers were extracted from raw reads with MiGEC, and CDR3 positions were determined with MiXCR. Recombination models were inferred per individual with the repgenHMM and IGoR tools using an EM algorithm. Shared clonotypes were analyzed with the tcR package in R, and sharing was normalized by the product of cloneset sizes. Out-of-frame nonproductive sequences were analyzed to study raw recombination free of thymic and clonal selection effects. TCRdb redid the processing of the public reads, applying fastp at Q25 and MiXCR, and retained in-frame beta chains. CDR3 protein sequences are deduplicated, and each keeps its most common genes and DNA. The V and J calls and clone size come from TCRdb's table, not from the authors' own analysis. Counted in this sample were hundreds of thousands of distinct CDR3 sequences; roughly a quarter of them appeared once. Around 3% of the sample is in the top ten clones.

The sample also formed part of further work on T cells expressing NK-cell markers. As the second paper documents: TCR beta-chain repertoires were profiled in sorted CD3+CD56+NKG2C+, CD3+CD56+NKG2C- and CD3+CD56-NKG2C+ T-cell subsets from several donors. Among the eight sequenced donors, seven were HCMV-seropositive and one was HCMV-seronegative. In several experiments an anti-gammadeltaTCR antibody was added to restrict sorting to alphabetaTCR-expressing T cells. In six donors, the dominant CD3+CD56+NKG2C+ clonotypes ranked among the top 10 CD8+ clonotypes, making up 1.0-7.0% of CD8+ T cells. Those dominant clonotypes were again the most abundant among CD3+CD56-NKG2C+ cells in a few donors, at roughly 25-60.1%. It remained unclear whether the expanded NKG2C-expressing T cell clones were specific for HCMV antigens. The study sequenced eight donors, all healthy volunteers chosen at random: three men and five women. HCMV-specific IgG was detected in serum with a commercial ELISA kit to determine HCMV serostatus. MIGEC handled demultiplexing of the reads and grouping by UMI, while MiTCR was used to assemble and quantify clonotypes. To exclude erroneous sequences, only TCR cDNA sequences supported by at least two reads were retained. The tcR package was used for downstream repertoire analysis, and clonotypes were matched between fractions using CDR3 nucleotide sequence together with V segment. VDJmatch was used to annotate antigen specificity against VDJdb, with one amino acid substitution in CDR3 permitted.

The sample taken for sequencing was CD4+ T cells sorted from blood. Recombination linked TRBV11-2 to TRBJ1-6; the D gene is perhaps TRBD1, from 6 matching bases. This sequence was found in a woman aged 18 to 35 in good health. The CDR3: CASSLDPGRGNSPLHF. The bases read TGTGCCAGCAGCTTAGATCCGGGCAGGGGAAATTCACCCCTCCACTTT.